These T cell receptor beta chains were read from a single sample in a study of OX40 agonist ivuxolimab in advanced cancers. Data came from immunoSEQ multiplex PCR; TCRdb stores just in-frame clones and leaves some out. The sample yields 25,000 to 40,000 clones, roughly 84% seen once. The material sequenced was CD4+ or CD8+ T cells sorted from blood, taken in a trial of the OX40 agonist ivuxolimab. These receptors were collected from an adult with an advanced solid tumor such as melanoma, head and neck, liver or kidney cancer. Both conserved end residues are part of each CDR3. A D gene is named only where the DNA matches it firmly. The listing skips clone size in some rows; elsewhere it reads once, few, many or a size class.

clone_size,d_call,j_call,v_call,cdr3_aa,cdr3_nt
-,-,TRBJ2-3,TRBV28,CASSGLQGRTDTQYF,TGTGCCAGCAGTGGGCTTCAGGGAAGAACAGATACGCAGTATTTT
-,-,TRBJ2-1,TRBV7-9,CASSIPEVYEQFF,TGTGCCAGCAGCATACCGGAGGTATATGAGCAGTTCTTC
-,TRBD2,TRBJ2-5,TRBV27,CASSLLPGTSGETQYF,TGTGCCAGCAGTCTACTCCCCGGGACTAGCGGGGAGACCCAGTACTTC
-,TRBD1,TRBJ1-2,TRBV6-4,CASSDSDRGGYTF,TGTGCCAGCAGTGACTCGGACAGGGGTGGCTACACCTTC
-,TRBD1,TRBJ1-2,TRBV7-8,CASSLASPGTANYGYTF,TGTGCCAGCAGCTTAGCGAGTCCCGGGACAGCAAACTATGGCTACACCTTC
-,-,TRBJ2-1,TRBV5-4,CASSQGGNEQFF,TGTGCCAGCAGCCAAGGGGGCAATGAGCAGTTCTTC
-,TRBD1,TRBJ1-2,TRBV6-5,CASSYGTGGVDGYTF,TGTGCCAGCAGTTACGGGACAGGGGGCGTAGATGGCTACACCTTC
-,-,TRBJ2-1,TRBV27,CASSHSGNNEQFF,TGTGCCAGCAGTCATAGCGGCAACAATGAGCAGTTCTTC
-,TRBD1,TRBJ1-1,TRBV7-2,CASSLTGGNTEAFF,TGTGCCAGCAGCTTAACAGGGGGGAACACTGAAGCTTTCTTT
-,-,TRBJ2-1,TRBV7-9,CASSSDYKSSYNEQFF,TGTGCCAGCAGCTCCGACTACAAAAGCTCCTACAATGAGCAGTTCTTC
once,-,TRBJ1-1,TRBV27,CVSSLSPSEGTWTEAFF,TGTGTCAGCAGTTTATCCCCCAGTGAGGGCACTTGGACTGAAGCTTTCTTT
-,-,TRBJ1-2,TRBV11-2,CASSHGGGQDYGYTF,TGTGCCAGCAGCCACGGGGGGGGACAAGACTATGGCTACACCTTC
-,-,TRBJ2-7,TRBV2,CASSGDGRWWEQYF,TGTGCCAGCAGTGGGGACGGGAGATGGTGGGAGCAGTACTTC
-,TRBD1,TRBJ2-1,TRBV5-1,CASSLADRDYNEQFF,TGCGCCAGCAGCTTGGCGGACAGGGATTACAATGAGCAGTTCTTC
-,-,TRBJ1-1,TRBV5-6,CASSLTGRAFF,TGTGCCAGCAGCTTGACAGGGAGGGCTTTCTTT
-,TRBD2,TRBJ2-1,TRBV7-9,CASSTPGTSGHNEQFF,TGTGCCAGCAGCACACCGGGGACTAGCGGCCACAATGAGCAGTTCTTC
few,TRBD2,TRBJ2-1,TRBV28,CASSFRSRGDEQFF,TGTGCCAGCAGTTTTCGGTCACGGGGGGATGAGCAGTTCTTC